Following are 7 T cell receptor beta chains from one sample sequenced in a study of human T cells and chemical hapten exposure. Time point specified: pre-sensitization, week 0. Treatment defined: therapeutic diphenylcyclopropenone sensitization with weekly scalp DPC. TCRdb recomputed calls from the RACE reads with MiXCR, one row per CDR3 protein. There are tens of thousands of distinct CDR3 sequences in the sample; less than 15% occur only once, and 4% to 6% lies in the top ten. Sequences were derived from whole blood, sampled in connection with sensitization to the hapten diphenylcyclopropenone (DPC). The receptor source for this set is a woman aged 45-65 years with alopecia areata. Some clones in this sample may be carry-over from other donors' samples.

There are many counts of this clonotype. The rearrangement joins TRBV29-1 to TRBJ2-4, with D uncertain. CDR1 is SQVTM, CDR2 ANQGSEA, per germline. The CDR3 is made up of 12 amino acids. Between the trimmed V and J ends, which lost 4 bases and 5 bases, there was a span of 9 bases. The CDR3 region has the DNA TGCAGCGTTGGTTGGGGTGAAAACATTCAGTACTTC. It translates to CSVGWGENIQYF.

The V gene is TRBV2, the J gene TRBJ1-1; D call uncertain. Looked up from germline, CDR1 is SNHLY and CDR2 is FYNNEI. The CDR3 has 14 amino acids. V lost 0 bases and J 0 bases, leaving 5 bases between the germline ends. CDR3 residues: CASSEARMNTEAFF. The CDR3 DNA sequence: TGTGCCAGCAGTGAAGCTAGAATGAACACTGAAGCTTTCTTT.

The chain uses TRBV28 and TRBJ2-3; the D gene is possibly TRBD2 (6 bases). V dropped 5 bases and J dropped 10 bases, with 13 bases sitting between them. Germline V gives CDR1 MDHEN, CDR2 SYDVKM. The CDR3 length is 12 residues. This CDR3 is CASSPNRESQYF. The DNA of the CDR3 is TGTGCCAGCAGTCCCAATCGGGAGTCGCAGTATTTT.

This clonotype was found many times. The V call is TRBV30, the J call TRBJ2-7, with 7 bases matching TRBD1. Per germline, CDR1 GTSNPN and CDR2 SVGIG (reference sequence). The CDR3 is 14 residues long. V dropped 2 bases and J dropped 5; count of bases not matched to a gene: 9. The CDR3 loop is CAWSRAQGVDEQYF. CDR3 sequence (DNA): TGTGCCTGGAGTCGGGCCCAGGGGGTGGACGAGCAGTACTTC.

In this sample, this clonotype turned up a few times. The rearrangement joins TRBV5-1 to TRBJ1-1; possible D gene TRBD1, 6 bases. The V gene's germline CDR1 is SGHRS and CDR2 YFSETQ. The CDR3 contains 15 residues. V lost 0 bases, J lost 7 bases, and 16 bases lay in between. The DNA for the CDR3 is TGCGCCAGCAGCTTGGAGACAGGAGTTCTTAATGAAGCTTTCTTT. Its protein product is CASSLETGVLNEAFF.

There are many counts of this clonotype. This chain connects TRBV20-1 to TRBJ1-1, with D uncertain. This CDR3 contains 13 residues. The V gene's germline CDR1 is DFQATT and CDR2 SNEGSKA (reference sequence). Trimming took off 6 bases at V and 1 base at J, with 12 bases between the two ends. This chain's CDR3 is CSARRSENTEAFF. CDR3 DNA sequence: TGCAGTGCGAGGAGGAGTGAGAACACTGAAGCTTTCTTT.

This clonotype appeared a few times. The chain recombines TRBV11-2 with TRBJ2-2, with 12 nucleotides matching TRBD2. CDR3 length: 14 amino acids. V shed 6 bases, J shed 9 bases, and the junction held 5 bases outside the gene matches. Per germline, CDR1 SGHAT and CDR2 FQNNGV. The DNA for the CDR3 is TGTGCCAGCAGTGAGACTAGCGGGAGTCGGGAGCTGTTTTTT. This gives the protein CASSETSGSRELFF.